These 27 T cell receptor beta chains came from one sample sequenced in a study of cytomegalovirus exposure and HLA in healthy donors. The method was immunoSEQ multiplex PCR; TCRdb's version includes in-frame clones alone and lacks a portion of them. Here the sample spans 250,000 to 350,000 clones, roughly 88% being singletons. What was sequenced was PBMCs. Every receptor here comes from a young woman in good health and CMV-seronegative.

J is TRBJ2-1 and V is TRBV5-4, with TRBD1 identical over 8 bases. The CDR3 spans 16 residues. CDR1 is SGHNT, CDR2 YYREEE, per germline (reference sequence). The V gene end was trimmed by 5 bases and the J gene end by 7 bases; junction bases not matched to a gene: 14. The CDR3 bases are TGTGCCAGCAGGGAGACCGGGACAGGTGTATTGAATGAGCAGTTCTTC. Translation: CASRETGTGVLNEQFF.

The CDR3: CASSHEAGVTDTQYF. The CDR3 nucleotides read TGCGCCAGCAGCCATGAGGCGGGAGTAACAGATACGCAGTATTTT. V is TRBV4-1 and J is TRBJ2-3, with 7 bases identical to TRBD2. The CDR3 consists of 15 residues. Per the germline V gene, CDR1 is MGHRA and CDR2 is YSYEKL. V lost 3 bases and J lost 3; bases outside the gene matches: 6.

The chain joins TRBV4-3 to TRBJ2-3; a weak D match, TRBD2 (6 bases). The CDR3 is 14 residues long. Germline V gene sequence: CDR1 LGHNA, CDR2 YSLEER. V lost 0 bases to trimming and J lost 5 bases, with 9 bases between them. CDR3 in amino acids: CASSQELARDTQYF. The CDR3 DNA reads TGCGCCAGCAGCCAAGAACTAGCTAGAGATACGCAGTATTTT.

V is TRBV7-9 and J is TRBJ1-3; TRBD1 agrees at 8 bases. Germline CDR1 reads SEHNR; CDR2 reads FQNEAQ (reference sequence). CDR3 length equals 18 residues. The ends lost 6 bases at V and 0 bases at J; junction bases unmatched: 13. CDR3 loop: CASRENGQGASSGNTIYF. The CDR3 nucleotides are TGTGCCAGCAGGGAAAATGGACAGGGAGCATCCTCTGGAAACACCATATATTTT.

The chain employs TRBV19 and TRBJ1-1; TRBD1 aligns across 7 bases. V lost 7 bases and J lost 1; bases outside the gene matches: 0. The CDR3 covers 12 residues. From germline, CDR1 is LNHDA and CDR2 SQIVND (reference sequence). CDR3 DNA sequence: TGTGCCAGTACAGGGGGGAACACTGAAGCTTTCTTT. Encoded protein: CASTGGNTEAFF.

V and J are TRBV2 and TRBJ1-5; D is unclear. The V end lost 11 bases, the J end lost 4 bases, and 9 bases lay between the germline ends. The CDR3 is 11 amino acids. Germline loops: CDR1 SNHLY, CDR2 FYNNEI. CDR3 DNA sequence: TGTGCCGTCGGTGGTAATCAGCCCCAGCATTTT. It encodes CAVGGNQPQHF.

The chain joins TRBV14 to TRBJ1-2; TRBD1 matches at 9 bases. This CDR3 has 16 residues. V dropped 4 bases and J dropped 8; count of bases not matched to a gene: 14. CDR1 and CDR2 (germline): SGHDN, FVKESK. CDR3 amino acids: CASSLPGQGLTGGYTF. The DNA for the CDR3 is TGTGCCAGCAGCCTCCCGGGACAGGGCCTTACGGGCGGCTACACCTTC.

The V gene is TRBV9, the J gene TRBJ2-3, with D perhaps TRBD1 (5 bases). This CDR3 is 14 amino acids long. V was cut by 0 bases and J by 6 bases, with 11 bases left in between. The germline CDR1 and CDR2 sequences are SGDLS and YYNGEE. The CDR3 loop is CASSVVGYRDTQYF. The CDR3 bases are TGTGCCAGCAGCGTAGTTGGCTACAGGGATACGCAGTATTTT.

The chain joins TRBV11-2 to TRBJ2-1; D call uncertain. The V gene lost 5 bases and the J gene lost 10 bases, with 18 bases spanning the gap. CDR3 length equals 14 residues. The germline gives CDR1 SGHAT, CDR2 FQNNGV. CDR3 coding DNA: TGTGCCAGCAGCAACCTCGCTACGGTCAAGGAGCAGTTCTTC. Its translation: CASSNLATVKEQFF. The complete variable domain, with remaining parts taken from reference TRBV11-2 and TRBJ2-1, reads EAGVAQSPRYKIIEKRQSVAFWCNPISGHATLYWYQQILGQGPKLLIQFQNNGVVDDSQLPKDRFSAERLKGVDSTLKIQPAKLEDSAVYLCASSNLATVKEQFFGPGTRLTVL.

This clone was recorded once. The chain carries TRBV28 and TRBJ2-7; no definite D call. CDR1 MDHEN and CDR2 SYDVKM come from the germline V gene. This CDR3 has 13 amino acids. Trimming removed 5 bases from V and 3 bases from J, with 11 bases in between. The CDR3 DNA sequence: TGTGCCAGCAGTCCCGAAATGAGCTACGAGCAGTACTTC. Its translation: CASSPEMSYEQYF.

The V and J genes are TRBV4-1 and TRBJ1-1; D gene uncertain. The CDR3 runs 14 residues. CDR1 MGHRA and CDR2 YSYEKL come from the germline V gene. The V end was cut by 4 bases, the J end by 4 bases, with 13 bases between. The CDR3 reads CASSPLSLSTEAFF. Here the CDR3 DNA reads TGCGCCAGCAGCCCACTCTCGCTATCCACTGAAGCTTTCTTT.

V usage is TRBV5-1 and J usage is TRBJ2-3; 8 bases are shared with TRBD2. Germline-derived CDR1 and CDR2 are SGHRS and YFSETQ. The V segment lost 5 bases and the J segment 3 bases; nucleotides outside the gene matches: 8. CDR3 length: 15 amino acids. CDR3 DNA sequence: TGCGCCAGCAGTCAAGCGGGAGTGGATACAGATACGCAGTATTTT. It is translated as CASSQAGVDTDTQYF.

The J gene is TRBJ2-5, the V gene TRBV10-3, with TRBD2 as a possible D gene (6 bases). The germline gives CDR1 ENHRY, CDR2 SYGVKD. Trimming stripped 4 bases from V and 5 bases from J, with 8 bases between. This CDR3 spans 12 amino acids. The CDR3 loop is CAISGGVETQYF. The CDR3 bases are TGTGCCATCAGTGGGGGGGTGGAGACCCAGTACTTC.

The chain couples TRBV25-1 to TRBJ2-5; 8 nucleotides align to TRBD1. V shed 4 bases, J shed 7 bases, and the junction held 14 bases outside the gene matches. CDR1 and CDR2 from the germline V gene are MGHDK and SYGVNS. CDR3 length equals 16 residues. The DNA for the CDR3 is TGTGCCAGCAGTGCCGATACTGGACAGGGACAGAGGACCCAGTACTTC. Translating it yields CASSADTGQGQRTQYF.

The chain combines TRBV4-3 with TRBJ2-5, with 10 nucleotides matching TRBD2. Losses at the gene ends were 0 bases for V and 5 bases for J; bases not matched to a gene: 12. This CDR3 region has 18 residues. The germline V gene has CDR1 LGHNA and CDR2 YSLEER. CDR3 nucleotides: TGCGCCAGCAGCCAAGATGGTCCAGCGGGAGGGCCAGGGGAGACCCAGTACTTC. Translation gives CASSQDGPAGGPGETQYF.

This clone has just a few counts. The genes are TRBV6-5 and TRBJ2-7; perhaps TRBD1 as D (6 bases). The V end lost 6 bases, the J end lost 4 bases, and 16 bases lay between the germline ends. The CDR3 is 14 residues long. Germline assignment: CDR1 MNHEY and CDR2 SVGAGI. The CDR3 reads CASSLGTGSYEQYF. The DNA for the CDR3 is TGTGCCAGCAGCCTAGGTACAGGGAGTTACGAGCAGTACTTC.

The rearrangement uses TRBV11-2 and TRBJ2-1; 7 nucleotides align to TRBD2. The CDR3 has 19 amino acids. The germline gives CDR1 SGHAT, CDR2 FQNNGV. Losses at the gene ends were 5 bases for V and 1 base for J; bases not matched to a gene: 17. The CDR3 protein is CASSALHRAGEGSYNEQFF. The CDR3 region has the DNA TGTGCCAGCAGCGCCCTGCATAGGGCGGGAGAGGGTTCCTACAATGAGCAGTTCTTC.

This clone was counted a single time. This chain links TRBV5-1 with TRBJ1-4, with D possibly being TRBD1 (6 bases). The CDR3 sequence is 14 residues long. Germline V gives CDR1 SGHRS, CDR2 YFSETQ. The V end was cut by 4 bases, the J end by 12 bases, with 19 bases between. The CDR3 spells CASSPGRGEGELFF. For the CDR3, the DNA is TGCGCCAGCAGCCCGGGACGGGGAGAGGGGGAACTGTTTTTT.

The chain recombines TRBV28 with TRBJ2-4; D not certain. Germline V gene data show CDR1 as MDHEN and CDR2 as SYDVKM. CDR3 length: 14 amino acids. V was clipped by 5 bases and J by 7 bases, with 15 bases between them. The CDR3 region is CASSPPESENIQYF. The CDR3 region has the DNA TGTGCCAGCAGTCCCCCCGAGTCGGAGAACATTCAGTACTTC.

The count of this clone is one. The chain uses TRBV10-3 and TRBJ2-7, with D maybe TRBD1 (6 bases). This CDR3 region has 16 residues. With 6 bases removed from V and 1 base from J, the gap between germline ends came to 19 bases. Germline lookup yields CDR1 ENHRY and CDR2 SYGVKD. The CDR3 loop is CAISTIPTGKSYEQYF. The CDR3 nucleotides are TGTGCCATCAGCACAATTCCTACAGGGAAATCCTACGAGCAGTACTTC.

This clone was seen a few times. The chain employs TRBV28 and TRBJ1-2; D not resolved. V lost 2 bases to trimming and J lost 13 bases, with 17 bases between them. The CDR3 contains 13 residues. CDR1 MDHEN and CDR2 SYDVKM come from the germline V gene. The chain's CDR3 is CASSLHSRRIGTF. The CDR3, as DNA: TGTGCCAGCAGTTTACACAGCAGAAGGATTGGCACCTTC.

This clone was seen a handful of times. CDR3 loop: CASLRQGGQPQHF. CDR3 nucleotides: TGCGCCAGCCTCCGACAGGGCGGGCAGCCCCAGCATTTT. V is TRBV23-1 and J is TRBJ1-5, with TRBD1 identical over 7 bases. TRBV23-1 falls under the ORF class, with uncertain function. Trimming removed 8 bases from V and 7 bases from J; junction bases left unmatched: 8. This CDR3 has 13 residues.

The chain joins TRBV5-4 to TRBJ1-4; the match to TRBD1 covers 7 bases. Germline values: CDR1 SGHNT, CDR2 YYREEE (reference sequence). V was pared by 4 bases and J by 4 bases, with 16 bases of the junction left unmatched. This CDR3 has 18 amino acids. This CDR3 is CASSKRNRGDRDNEKLFF. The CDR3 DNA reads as TGTGCCAGCAGCAAACGAAACAGGGGTGATCGGGATAATGAAAAACTGTTTTTT.

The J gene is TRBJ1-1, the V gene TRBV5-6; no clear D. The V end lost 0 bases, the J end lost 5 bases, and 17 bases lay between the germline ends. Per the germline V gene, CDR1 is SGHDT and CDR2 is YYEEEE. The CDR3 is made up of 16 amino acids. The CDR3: CASSLGWVGRGTEAFF. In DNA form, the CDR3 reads TGTGCCAGCAGCTTGGGATGGGTGGGCCGAGGGACTGAAGCTTTCTTT. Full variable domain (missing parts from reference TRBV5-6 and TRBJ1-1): DAGVTQSPTHLIKTRGQQVTLRCSPKSGHDTVSWYQQALGQGPQFIFQYYEEEERQRGNFPDRFSGHQFPNYSSELNVNALLLGDSALYLCASSLGWVGRGTEAFFGQGTRLTVV.

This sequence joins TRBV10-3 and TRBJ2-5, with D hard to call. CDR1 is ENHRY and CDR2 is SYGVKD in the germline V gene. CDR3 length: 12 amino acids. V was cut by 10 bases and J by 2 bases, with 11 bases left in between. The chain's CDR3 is CATVGEQETQYF. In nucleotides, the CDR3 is TGTGCCACTGTTGGAGAGCAAGAGACCCAGTACTTC.

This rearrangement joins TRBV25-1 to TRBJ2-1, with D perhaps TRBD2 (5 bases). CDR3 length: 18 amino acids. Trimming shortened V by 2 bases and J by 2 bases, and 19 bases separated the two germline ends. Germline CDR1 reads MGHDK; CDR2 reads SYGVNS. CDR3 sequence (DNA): TGTGCCAGCAGTGAACCTTCTCCCCCGGACTCTACCTACAATGAGCAGTTCTTC. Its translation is CASSEPSPPDSTYNEQFF.

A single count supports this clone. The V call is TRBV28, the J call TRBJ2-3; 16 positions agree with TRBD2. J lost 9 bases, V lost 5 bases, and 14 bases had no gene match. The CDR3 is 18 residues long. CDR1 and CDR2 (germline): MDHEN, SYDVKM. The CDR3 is CASSPDGGLAGGVGTQYF. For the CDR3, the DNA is TGTGCCAGCAGTCCCGATGGGGGACTAGCGGGAGGGGTTGGGACGCAGTATTTT.